Below are 32 T cell receptor beta chains sequenced from a single sample in a study of shared clonotypes between healthy human individuals. Measured with immunoSEQ multiplex PCR; TCRdb has only the in-frame clones, and not every one. The sample yields about 680,000 clones, around 73% seen once. The sequenced sample was memory CD4+ T cells sorted from blood. As for subset: CD45RA-negative fraction. These receptors all stem from a woman aged 25 to 39 in good health.

This chain uses TRBV5-6 with TRBJ2-7; the D gene is possibly TRBD1 (6 bases). Germline V gene sequence: CDR1 SGHDT, CDR2 YYEEEE. Trimming removed 5 bases from V and 2 bases from J, with 11 bases in between. The length of the CDR3 is 13 residues. Written as DNA, the CDR3 is TGTGCCAGCAGTCACAGGGCGGCCTACGAGCAGTACTTC. Amino acid sequence: CASSHRAAYEQYF.

The CDR3, as DNA: TGTGCCAGCAGTTACCGGGCTAGCGGCACGGACGAGCAGTACTTC. Its protein is CASSYRASGTDEQYF. The chain joins TRBV6-5 to TRBJ2-7, with 7 bases matching TRBD2. V was clipped by 2 bases and J by 5 bases; unmatched bases: 9. The germline gives CDR1 MNHEY, CDR2 SVGAGI. The CDR3 is 15 amino acids.

This clone was detected a few times. V usage is TRBV7-8 and J usage is TRBJ2-1; 8 bases map to TRBD2. Germline V gene data show CDR1 as SGHVS and CDR2 as FQNEAQ. V was pared by 8 bases and J by 9 bases, with 15 bases of the junction left unmatched. CDR3 length: 15 amino acids. In nucleotides, the CDR3 is TGTGCCAGCGATTCCTATCGGGAGGGCGGGCGTGAGCAGTTCTTC. Amino acids: CASDSYREGGREQFF.

This clone was recorded only once. The J gene is TRBJ2-1, the V gene TRBV28, with 8 bases that match TRBD2. The J segment lost 5 bases and the V segment lost 5 bases, leaving 11 bases of the junction unmatched. The length of the CDR3 is 16 residues. CDR1 is MDHEN, CDR2 SYDVKM, per germline. The CDR3: CASSPHSGSSHNEQFF. In DNA form, the CDR3 reads TGTGCCAGCAGTCCACACAGCGGGAGTTCCCACAATGAGCAGTTCTTC.

A word on this clone: Given a much more abundant clone one base away, this may be a read error. The chain uses TRBV11-2 and TRBJ1-4; 8 nucleotides match TRBD1. This CDR3 contains 14 residues. Losses at the gene ends were 5 bases for V and 3 bases for J; bases not matched to a gene: 2. The germline V gene encodes CDR1 SGHAT and CDR2 FQNNGV. The CDR3 DNA sequence: TGTGCCAGCAGCCTGACAGGGGCTAATGAAAAACTGTTTTTT. The encoded protein is CASSLTGANEKLFF.

This clone was counted between two and nine times. The chain's CDR3 is CASSFRFGAYNEQFF. The CDR3 DNA reads as TGTGCCAGCAGCTTTCGGTTTGGGGCCTACAATGAGCAGTTCTTC. The rearrangement links TRBV11-2 to TRBJ2-1, with unresolved D. Germline CDR1 and CDR2: SGHAT and FQNNGV. This CDR3 is built from 15 residues. V lost 3 bases to trimming and J lost 2 bases, with 11 bases between them. The full variable domain, rest sourced from reference TRBV11-2 and TRBJ2-1, is EAGVAQSPRYKIIEKRQSVAFWCNPISGHATLYWYQQILGQGPKLLIQFQNNGVVDDSQLPKDRFSAERLKGVDSTLKIQPAKLEDSAVYLCASSFRFGAYNEQFFGPGTRLTVL.

This clone was recorded once. The rearrangement uses TRBV7-3 and TRBJ2-2, with D hard to call. The CDR3 spans 14 residues. Trimming left V 2 bases short and J 1 base short, with 5 bases between. From germline, CDR1 is SGHTA and CDR2 FQGTGA. This chain's CDR3 is CASSLARNTGELFF. Here the CDR3 DNA reads TGTGCCAGCAGCTTAGCCCGGAACACCGGGGAGCTGTTTTTT.

The J gene is TRBJ1-1, the V gene TRBV19; 10 positions match TRBD1. Germline CDR1 is LNHDA and CDR2 is SQIVND (reference sequence). CDR3 length equals 18 residues. Trimming took 7 bases from V and 7 from J; bases not matched to a gene: 21. CDR3 sequence reads: CASTFLLKGQGLTNEAFF. As DNA, the CDR3 is TGTGCCAGTACCTTTCTCTTAAAGGGACAGGGGCTAACAAATGAAGCTTTCTTT.

Turning to this clone: Other DNA variants within this sample encode the same CDR3. The chain uses TRBV5-1 and TRBJ1-2; 11 bases agree with TRBD1. CDR3 length: 15 residues. Germline CDR1 is SGHRS and CDR2 is YFSETQ. Trimming removed 4 bases from V and 4 bases from J; junction bases left unmatched: 6. CDR3 in amino acids: CASSAGQGAGYGYTF. The CDR3 nucleotides are TGCGCCAGCAGCGCTGGACAGGGGGCGGGCTATGGCTACACCTTC.

The rearrangement uses TRBV5-1 and TRBJ2-1, with 11 bases matching TRBD2. The CDR3 runs 15 residues. The V segment lost 1 base and the J segment 8 bases; nucleotides outside the gene matches: 5. Germline V lookup: CDR1 SGHRS, CDR2 YFSETQ. CDR3 loop: CASSLTSGSRDEQFF. The CDR3 nucleotides read TGCGCCAGCAGCTTGACTAGCGGGAGCCGAGATGAGCAGTTCTTC.

The chain employs TRBV6-6 and TRBJ2-5; unclear D gene. CDR1 and CDR2 from the germline V gene are MNHNY and SVGAGI (reference sequence). The ends were cut back, 8 bases at V and 5 bases at J, with 9 bases in the middle. This CDR3 has 11 residues. CDR3 amino acids: CASGAGETQYF. CDR3 DNA sequence: TGTGCCAGCGGCGCTGGGGAGACCCAGTACTTC.

V gene TRBV5-1 combines with J gene TRBJ1-3; no clear D gene. In germline, CDR1 is SGHRS, CDR2 YFSETQ. V was pared by 0 bases and J by 0 bases, with 7 bases between. The CDR3 spans 15 residues. CDR3 loop: CASSLVPGSGNTIYF. The CDR3 coding sequence is TGCGCCAGCAGCTTGGTTCCGGGCTCTGGAAACACCATATATTTT.

The chain uses TRBV27 and TRBJ1-4, with TRBD1 as a possible D gene (5 bases). V was cut by 3 bases and J by 5 bases, with 10 bases left in between. Germline V gene sequence: CDR1 MNHEY, CDR2 SMNVEV (reference sequence). This CDR3 region has 14 residues. CDR3 protein: CASSLRDGNEKLFF. CDR3 in DNA: TGTGCCAGCAGTTTGCGGGACGGGAATGAAAAACTGTTTTTT.

The rearrangement joins TRBV19 to TRBJ1-1; 8 nucleotides line up with TRBD1. CDR1 is LNHDA, CDR2 SQIVND, per germline (reference sequence). CDR3 length: 17 amino acids. J was trimmed by 1 base and V by 5 bases; bases with no gene match: 12. CDR3 residues: CASSLIGQGRANTEAFF. The CDR3 nucleotides are TGTGCCAGTAGTCTGATCGGACAGGGTCGGGCGAACACTGAAGCTTTCTTT. Full variable domain (outside the CDR3, taken from reference TRBV19 and TRBJ1-1): DGGITQSPKYLFRKEGQNVTLSCEQNLNHDAMYWYRQDPGQGLRLIYYSQIVNDFQKGDIAEGYSVSREKKESFPLTVTSAQKNPTAFYLCASSLIGQGRANTEAFFGQGTRLTVV.

The J gene is TRBJ1-3, the V gene TRBV9; D is uncertain. This CDR3 is built from 16 residues. CDR1 is SGDLS, CDR2 YYNGEE, per germline. Trimming removed 4 bases at V and 1 base at J, with 15 bases between. CDR3 protein: CASSPLLVGSGNTIYF. CDR3 nucleotide sequence: TGTGCCAGCAGCCCCTTGCTAGTGGGGTCTGGAAACACCATATATTTT.

The rearrangement joins TRBV7-9 to TRBJ2-1; TRBD2 aligns across 14 bases. This CDR3 comprises 15 residues. Per germline, CDR1 SEHNR and CDR2 FQNEAQ (reference sequence). After removal of 5 bases from V and 9 bases from J, the junction contained 6 bases not matched to a gene. In DNA, the CDR3 is TGTGCCAGCAGCCTGGGACTAGCGGGAGAGGTTGAGCAGTTCTTC. This encodes CASSLGLAGEVEQFF.

This clone was counted between two and nine times. Other DNA sequences in the same sample also yield this CDR3. V is TRBV10-3 and J is TRBJ1-5, with D uncertain. Germline lookup yields CDR1 ENHRY and CDR2 SYGVKD. This CDR3 spans 13 amino acids. The germline V and J ends were trimmed by 0 bases and 3 bases, with 3 bases remaining between them. CDR3 sequence reads: CAISESANQPQHF. For the CDR3, the DNA is TGTGCCATCAGTGAGTCGGCCAATCAGCCCCAGCATTTT.

The chain carries TRBV7-9 and TRBJ2-1; tentatively, D is TRBD1 (5 bases). Trimming took 10 bases from V and 7 from J, leaving 17 bases between them. The CDR3 totals 13 residues. Germline CDR1 is SEHNR and CDR2 is FQNEAQ (reference sequence). CDR3 region: CATPFKGHNEQFF. The CDR3 coding sequence is TGTGCCACCCCATTCAAGGGGCATAATGAGCAGTTCTTC.

This clone was seen a few times. The J gene is TRBJ2-7, the V gene TRBV5-1; TRBD2 is a possible D gene (6 bases). Germline V gives CDR1 SGHRS, CDR2 YFSETQ. The CDR3 is 12 residues long. V was shortened by 5 bases and J by 7 bases, with 13 bases between the two germline ends. In DNA, the CDR3 is TGCGCCAGCAGGGGGACTCTGGGGGAGCAGTACTTC. It is translated as CASRGTLGEQYF.

The V gene is TRBV5-1, the J gene TRBJ1-1; possibly TRBD1 for D (6 bases). The germline V gene encodes CDR1 SGHRS and CDR2 YFSETQ. V was cut by 4 bases and J by 1 base, with 11 bases left in between. CDR3 length: 14 amino acids. CDR3 residues: CASSRDNRNTEAFF. DNA of the CDR3: TGCGCCAGCAGCCGGGACAACCGGAACACTGAAGCTTTCTTT.

The chain combines TRBV11-2 with TRBJ2-5, with D unclear. Germline V gives CDR1 SGHAT, CDR2 FQNNGV. V was cut by 3 bases and J by 2 bases, with 7 bases left in between. This CDR3 is 13 amino acids long. The CDR3 sequence is CASSFTDQETQYF. In DNA, the CDR3 is TGTGCCAGCAGCTTTACGGATCAAGAGACCCAGTACTTC.

This chain links TRBV6-5 with TRBJ1-2; 8 nucleotides line up with TRBD1. V gave up 6 bases and J gave up 6 bases; unmatched junction bases: 9. Germline V CDR1 and CDR2: MNHEY, SVGAGI. This CDR3 comprises 14 residues. CDR3 in amino acids: CASRPRYRGNGYTF. The CDR3 coding sequence is TGTGCCAGCAGACCACGCTACAGGGGGAATGGCTACACCTTC.

V and J are TRBV7-2 and TRBJ1-1; 7 bases fit TRBD1. The CDR3 has 15 amino acids. V gave up 5 bases and J gave up 2 bases; unmatched junction bases: 8. CDR1 SGHTA and CDR2 FQGNSA come from the germline V gene. The CDR3 nucleotides are TGTGCCAGCAGCAAACACAGGGGACCTAACACTGAAGCTTTCTTT. It specifies CASSKHRGPNTEAFF.

The rearrangement links TRBV5-1 to TRBJ1-1, with a possible D match to TRBD1 (5 bases). CDR3 size: 14 residues. V was clipped by 4 bases and J by 4 bases, with 14 bases between them. CDR1 is SGHRS and CDR2 is YFSETQ in the germline V gene. CDR3 sequence: CASSASAGVTEAFF. CDR3 nucleotide sequence: TGCGCCAGCAGCGCAAGCGCGGGGGTCACTGAAGCTTTCTTT.

A single count supports this clone. The chain has TRBV6-5 and TRBJ2-3; D remains unclear. V was cut by 6 bases and J by 0 bases, with 13 bases left in between. The CDR3 contains 15 residues. Germline lookup yields CDR1 MNHEY and CDR2 SVGAGI. Here the CDR3 DNA reads TGTGCCAGCAGGTTGACAACAACTAGCACAGATACGCAGTATTTT. Protein sequence: CASRLTTTSTDTQYF.

This chain connects TRBV11-2 to TRBJ2-7, with 13 bases aligning to TRBD2. The CDR3 consists of 15 residues. Germline assignment: CDR1 SGHAT and CDR2 FQNNGV. J lost 3 bases, V lost 4 bases, and 3 bases had no gene match. The CDR3 sequence is CASSSRTSGSYEQYF. In DNA, the CDR3 is TGTGCCAGCAGCTCCAGGACTAGCGGGAGCTACGAGCAGTACTTC.

The genes are TRBV7-2 and TRBJ2-2; D perhaps matches TRBD2 (6 bases). This CDR3 region has 16 residues. V was clipped by 5 bases and J by 0 bases, with 13 bases between them. Germline CDR1 reads SGHTA; CDR2 reads FQGNSA. The CDR3 protein is CASSPAGLPNTGELFF. The CDR3, as DNA: TGTGCCAGCAGCCCTGCTGGACTACCGAACACCGGGGAGCTGTTTTTT.

This chain joins TRBV6-5 and TRBJ1-1; 8 bases line up with TRBD1. In germline, CDR1 is MNHEY, CDR2 SVGAGI. The J segment lost 11 bases and the V segment lost 6 bases, leaving 11 bases of the junction unmatched. CDR3 length: 13 amino acids. The CDR3 DNA sequence: TGTGCCAGCAGCGAAACAGGGGGGAGTTGGGCTTTCTTT. Its translation is CASSETGGSWAFF.

The chain is built from TRBV28 and TRBJ1-6; a possible D gene is TRBD1 (5 bases). The CDR3 covers 14 residues. Per germline, CDR1 MDHEN and CDR2 SYDVKM. Trimming stripped 10 bases from V and 7 bases from J, with 17 bases between. The CDR3 region is CAITEGQENSPLHF. In DNA, the CDR3 is TGTGCCATCACGGAGGGGCAGGAAAATTCACCCCTCCACTTT.

This chain joins TRBV10-2 and TRBJ2-3; the D is unclear. CDR3 size: 11 residues. CDR1 WSHSY and CDR2 SAAADI come from the germline V gene. Trimming removed 6 bases from V and 2 bases from J, with 3 bases in between. The CDR3 reads CASRTTDTQYF. The CDR3 nucleotides are TGCGCCAGCAGAACCACAGATACGCAGTATTTT.

The J gene is TRBJ1-4, the V gene TRBV28; D gene uncertain. The CDR3 runs 12 residues. Germline CDR1 reads MDHEN; CDR2 reads SYDVKM. Between the trimmed V and J ends, which lost 1 base and 7 bases, there was a span of 4 bases. As DNA, the CDR3 is TGTGCCAGCAGTTTATCGGGTGAAAAACTGTTTTTT. This gives the protein CASSLSGEKLFF.

DNA for the CDR3: TGCGCCAGCAAACCTTCGGGGGGGAATAGCGGAGCCTCAATCGATACGCAGTATTTT. As protein: CASKPSGGNSGASIDTQYF. This chain joins TRBV5-1 and TRBJ2-3; 8 nucleotides match TRBD2. Germline CDR1 is SGHRS and CDR2 is YFSETQ. The CDR3 loop spans 19 amino acids. V shed 6 bases, J shed 6 bases, and the junction held 24 bases outside the gene matches.